One sample yielded the 13 T cell receptor beta chains listed below, sequenced in a study of neoadjuvant anti-PD-1 for oral cavity cancer. Libraries were prepared by immunoSEQ multiplex PCR; TCRdb keeps only in-frame clonotypes and omits some of them. The sample consists of over 12,000 clones, 70% to 75% of them appearing once. The specimen comprised PBMCs, sampled before nivolumab (anti-PD-1) treatment. These receptor sequences come from a person aged 35-79 years with oral cavity squamous cell carcinoma.

The table lists this clone with a count of one. This sequence joins TRBV5-5 and TRBJ2-3; 7 nucleotides agree with TRBD1. V shed 5 bases, J shed 4 bases, and the junction held 4 bases outside the gene matches. The CDR3 is 13 residues long. Germline V gives CDR1 SGHKS, CDR2 YYEKEE (reference sequence). This CDR3 is CASRYTGADTQYF. The CDR3 bases are TGTGCCAGCAGATACACAGGGGCAGATACGCAGTATTTT.

The V gene is TRBV10-3, the J gene TRBJ1-2; 8 bases are a match to TRBD1. Germline loops: CDR1 ENHRY, CDR2 SYGVKD. The CDR3 totals 15 residues. J gave up 2 bases and V 3 bases, and 5 bases lay outside the gene matches. The CDR3 sequence: CAISEGQGTNYGYTF. The CDR3 DNA sequence: TGTGCCATCAGTGAAGGACAGGGAACCAACTATGGCTACACCTTC.

The chain's CDR3 is CAIRIAGGYNEQFF. The CDR3 region has the DNA TGTGCCATCAGGATAGCGGGGGGCTACAATGAGCAGTTCTTC. The chain recombines TRBV10-3 with TRBJ2-1, with 10 positions matching TRBD2. The CDR3 totals 14 residues. From germline, CDR1 is ENHRY and CDR2 SYGVKD. Trimming at V came to 6 bases and at J to 3 bases, leaving 2 bases not matched to a gene.

This clone was seen a handful of times. The junction does not match germline at one end; this may be a read error. This chain uses TRBV10-3 with TRBJ1-3; D perhaps matches TRBD1 (6 bases). The CDR3 covers 12 residues. Germline V gene sequence: CDR1 ENHRY, CDR2 SYGVKD. CDR3 sequence (DNA): TGTGCCATCAGTGAGCCGGGGGAGGGGGTACGCTTT. Translation: CAISEPGEGVRF.

This sequence joins TRBV29-1 and TRBJ1-2; no reliable D call. The V end was cut by 3 bases, the J end by 8 bases, with 13 bases between. CDR1 is SQVTM and CDR2 is ANQGSEA in the germline V gene. CDR3 length equals 12 residues. The CDR3 spells CSVDRWGGGYTF. The CDR3 nucleotides are TGCAGCGTTGATAGGTGGGGTGGGGGCTACACCTTC.

V is TRBV27 and J is TRBJ2-1; a possible D gene is TRBD2 (6 bases). V was pared by 6 bases and J by 2 bases, with 11 bases between. Germline loops: CDR1 MNHEY, CDR2 SMNVEV (reference sequence). This CDR3 is built from 14 residues. DNA of the CDR3: TGTGCCAGCAGACTAGCTGCTCCCTACAATGAGCAGTTCTTC. Translated, it gives CASRLAAPYNEQFF.

The chain recombines TRBV7-3 with TRBJ2-7; 7 nucleotides align to TRBD1. The CDR3 totals 13 residues. Germline V lookup: CDR1 SGHTA, CDR2 FQGTGA. Trimming took 4 bases from V and 13 from J; bases not matched to a gene: 13. The CDR3 sequence is CASSSILGQPAYF. The CDR3 DNA is TGTGCCAGCAGCTCAATCCTGGGACAGCCAGCATACTTC.

This chain joins TRBV5-1 and TRBJ2-5; D is possibly TRBD1 (6 bases). Germline-derived CDR1 and CDR2 are SGHRS and YFSETQ. V lost 4 bases and J 1 base, leaving 17 bases between the germline ends. This CDR3 is built from 16 residues. CDR3 nucleotide sequence: TGCGCCAGCAGCATGCTATACGACAGGAGCCAAGAGACCCAGTACTTC. This encodes CASSMLYDRSQETQYF.

This chain connects TRBV7-3 to TRBJ2-6, with D perhaps TRBD1 or TRBD2 (5 bases each). The ends were cut back, 0 bases at V and 0 bases at J, with 9 bases in the middle. Per the germline V gene, CDR1 is SGHTA and CDR2 is FQGTGA. The CDR3 spans 17 residues. Here the CDR3 reads CASSLTGTRSGANVLTF. The CDR3 coding sequence is TGTGCCAGCAGCTTAACCGGGACCCGCTCTGGGGCCAACGTCCTGACTTTC.

This clone is a singleton in its sample. CDR3 sequence: CASSDTYSGANVLTF. The CDR3 region has the DNA TGTGCCAGCAGTGATACCTACTCTGGGGCCAACGTCCTGACTTTC. The gene calls are TRBV6-4 and TRBJ2-6; no firm D call. Germline CDR1 and CDR2: MRHNA and SNTAGT. The CDR3 is made up of 15 amino acids. The V end lost 3 bases, the J end lost 0 bases, and 6 bases lay between the germline ends.

V usage is TRBV27 and J usage is TRBJ2-5; 11 bases agree with TRBD2. Trimming at V came to 6 bases and at J to 1 base, leaving 10 bases not matched to a gene. Germline V gives CDR1 MNHEY, CDR2 SMNVEV (reference sequence). This CDR3 is 17 amino acids long. Here the CDR3 DNA reads TGTGCCAGCAGCGGTGGGGGGACTAGCGGCCTCCAAGAGACCCAGTACTTC. Translation: CASSGGGTSGLQETQYF.

The chain uses TRBV2 and TRBJ2-1; D call uncertain. The CDR3 covers 14 residues. In germline, CDR1 is SNHLY, CDR2 FYNNEI. V shed 2 bases and J shed 5 bases, with 10 bases lying between them. Here the CDR3 reads CASSEFPLDNEQFF. CDR3 DNA sequence: TGTGCCAGCAGTGAATTCCCCCTAGACAATGAGCAGTTCTTC. The full variable domain, rest sourced from reference TRBV2 and TRBJ2-1, is EPEVTQTPSHQVTQMGQEVILRCVPISNHLYFYWYRQILGQKVEFLVSFYNNEISEKSEIFDDQFSVERPDGSNFTLKIRSTKLEDSAMYFCASSEFPLDNEQFFGPGTRLTVL.

This rearrangement joins TRBV30 to TRBJ1-5; tentative D call: TRBD1 (5 bases). CDR1 and CDR2 from the germline V gene are GTSNPN and SVGIG (reference sequence). Trimming shortened V by 0 bases and J by 3 bases, and 9 bases separated the two germline ends. The length of the CDR3 is 14 residues. CDR3 residues: CAWSVPRANQPQHF. The CDR3 nucleotides are TGTGCCTGGAGTGTCCCCAGGGCCAATCAGCCCCAGCATTTT.